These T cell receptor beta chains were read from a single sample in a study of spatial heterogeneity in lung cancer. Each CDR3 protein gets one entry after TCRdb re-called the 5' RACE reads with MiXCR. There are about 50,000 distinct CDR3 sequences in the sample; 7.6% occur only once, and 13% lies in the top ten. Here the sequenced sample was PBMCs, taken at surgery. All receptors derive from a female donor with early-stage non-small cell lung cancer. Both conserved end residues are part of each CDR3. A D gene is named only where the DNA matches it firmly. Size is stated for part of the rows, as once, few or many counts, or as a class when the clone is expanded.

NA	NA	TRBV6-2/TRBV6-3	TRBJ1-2	CASSYGLTLIYGYTF	TGTGCCAGCAGTTACGGGCTCACTTTAATCTATGGCTACACCTTC
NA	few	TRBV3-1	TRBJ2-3	CASSPRGLYTQYF	TGTGCCAGCAGCCCCCGAGGTCTATATACGCAGTATTTT
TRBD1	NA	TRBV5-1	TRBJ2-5	CASSLVGTDHQETQYF	TGCGCCAGCAGCTTGGTGGGGACAGATCATCAAGAGACCCAGTACTTC
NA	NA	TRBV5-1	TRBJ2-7	CASSLTLGDRVEQYF	TGCGCCAGCAGCTTGACTCTGGGGGACCGTGTCGAGCAGTACTTC
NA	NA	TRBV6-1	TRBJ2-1	CASRTGDSYNEQFF	TGTGCCAGCAGGACAGGAGACTCCTACAATGAGCAGTTCTTC
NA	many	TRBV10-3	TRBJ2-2	CAIRTGTLNTGELFF	TGTGCCATCAGAACCGGGACTCTGAACACCGGGGAGCTGTTTTTT
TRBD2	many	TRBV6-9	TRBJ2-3	CASSRPRGLAGADTQYF	TGTGCCAGCAGTCGGCCCCGTGGACTAGCGGGGGCAGATACGCAGTATTTT
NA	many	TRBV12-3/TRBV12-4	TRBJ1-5	CASSPAGGPVSNQPQHF	TGTGCCAGCAGCCCAGCGGGGGGACCAGTCAGCAATCAGCCCCAGCATTTT
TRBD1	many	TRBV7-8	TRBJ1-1	CASSFTGGTEAFF	TGTGCCAGCAGCTTTACAGGGGGCACTGAAGCTTTCTTT
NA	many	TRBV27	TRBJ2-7	CASSLGPIPRNEQYF	TGTGCCAGCAGCTTGGGGCCAATCCCTCGGAACGAGCAGTACTTC
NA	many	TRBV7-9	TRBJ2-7	CASSLDVAGHEQYF	TGTGCCAGCAGCTTAGACGTCGCGGGACACGAGCAGTACTTC
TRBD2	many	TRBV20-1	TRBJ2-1	CSAKTSGGPYSYNEQFF	TGCAGTGCTAAGACTAGCGGGGGTCCTTACTCCTACAATGAGCAGTTCTTC
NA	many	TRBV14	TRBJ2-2	CASSLRSGYGGELFF	TGTGCCAGCAGCCTCCGGTCCGGGTATGGCGGGGAGCTGTTTTTT
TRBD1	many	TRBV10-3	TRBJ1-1	CAIRTTGQGLSIGTEAFF	TGTGCCATCAGGACCACCGGACAGGGTCTGTCCATCGGCACTGAAGCTTTCTTT
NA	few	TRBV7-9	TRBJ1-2	CASSPVTGYGYTF	TGTGCCAGCAGCCCGGTAACTGGCTATGGCTACACCTTC
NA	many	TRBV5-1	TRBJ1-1	CASSLRIDGLNTEAFF	TGCGCCAGCAGCCTCCGAATCGACGGACTGAACACTGAAGCTTTCTTT